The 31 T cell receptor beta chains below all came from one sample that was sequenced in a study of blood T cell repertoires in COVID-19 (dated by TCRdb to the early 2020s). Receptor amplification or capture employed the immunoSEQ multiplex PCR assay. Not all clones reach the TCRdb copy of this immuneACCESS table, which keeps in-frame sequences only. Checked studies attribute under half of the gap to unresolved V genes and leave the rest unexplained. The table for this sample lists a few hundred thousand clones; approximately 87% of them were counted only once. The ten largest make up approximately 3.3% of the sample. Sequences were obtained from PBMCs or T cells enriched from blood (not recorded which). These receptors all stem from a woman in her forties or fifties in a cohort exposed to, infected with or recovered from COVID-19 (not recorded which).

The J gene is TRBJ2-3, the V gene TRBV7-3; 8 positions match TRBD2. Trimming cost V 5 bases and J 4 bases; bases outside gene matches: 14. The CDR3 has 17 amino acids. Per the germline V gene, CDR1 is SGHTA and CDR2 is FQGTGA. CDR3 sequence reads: CASSPLLRGVMADTQYF. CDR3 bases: TGTGCCAGCAGCCCTCTCCTGCGGGGGGTAATGGCAGATACGCAGTATTTT.

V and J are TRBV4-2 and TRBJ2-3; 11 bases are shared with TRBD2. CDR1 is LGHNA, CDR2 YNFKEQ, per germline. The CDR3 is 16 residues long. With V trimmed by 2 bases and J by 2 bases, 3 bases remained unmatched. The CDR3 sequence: CASSQRLAGITDTQYF. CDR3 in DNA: TGTGCCAGCAGCCAAAGACTAGCGGGGATCACAGATACGCAGTATTTT.

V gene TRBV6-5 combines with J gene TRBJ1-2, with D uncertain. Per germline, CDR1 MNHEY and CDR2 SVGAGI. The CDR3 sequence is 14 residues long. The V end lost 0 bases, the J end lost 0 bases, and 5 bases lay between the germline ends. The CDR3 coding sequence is TGTGCCAGCAGTTACTCTGAGACTAACTATGGCTACACCTTC. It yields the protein CASSYSETNYGYTF.

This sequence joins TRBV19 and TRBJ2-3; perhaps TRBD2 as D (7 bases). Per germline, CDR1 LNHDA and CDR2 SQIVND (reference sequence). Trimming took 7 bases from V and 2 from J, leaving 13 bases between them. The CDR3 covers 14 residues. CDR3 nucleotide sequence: TGTGCCAGTAAGCGGGACACGGACACAGATACGCAGTATTTT. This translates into CASKRDTDTDTQYF.

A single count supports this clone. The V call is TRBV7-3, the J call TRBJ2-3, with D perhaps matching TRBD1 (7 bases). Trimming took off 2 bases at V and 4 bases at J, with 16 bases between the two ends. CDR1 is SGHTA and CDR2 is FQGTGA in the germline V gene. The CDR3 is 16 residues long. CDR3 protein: CASSLRAGGPADTQYF. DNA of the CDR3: TGTGCCAGCAGCTTACGGGCAGGGGGGCCGGCAGATACGCAGTATTTT.

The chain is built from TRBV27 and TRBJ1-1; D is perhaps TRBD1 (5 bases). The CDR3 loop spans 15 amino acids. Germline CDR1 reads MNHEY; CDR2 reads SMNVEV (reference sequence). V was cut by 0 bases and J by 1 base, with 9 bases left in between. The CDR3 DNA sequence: TGTGCCAGCAGTTTATCGGTCAGGGCGAACACTGAAGCTTTCTTT. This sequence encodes CASSLSVRANTEAFF.

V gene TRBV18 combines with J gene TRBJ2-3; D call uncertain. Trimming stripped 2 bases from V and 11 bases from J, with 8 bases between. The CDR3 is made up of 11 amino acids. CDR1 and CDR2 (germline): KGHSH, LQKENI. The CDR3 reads CASSPEVMQYF. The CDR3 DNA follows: TGTGCCAGCTCACCAGAGGTGATGCAGTATTTT. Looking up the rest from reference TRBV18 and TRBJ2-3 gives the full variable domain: NAGVMQNPRHLVRRRGQEARLRCSPMKGHSHVYWYRQLPEEGLKFMVYLQKENIIDESGMPKERFSAEFPKEGPSILRIQQVVRGDSAAYFCASSPEVMQYFGPGTRLTVL.

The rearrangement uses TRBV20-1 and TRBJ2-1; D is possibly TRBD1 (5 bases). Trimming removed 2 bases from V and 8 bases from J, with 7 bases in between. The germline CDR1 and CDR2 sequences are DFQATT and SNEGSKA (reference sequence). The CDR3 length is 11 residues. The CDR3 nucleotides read TGCAGTGCTAGACCCAGGGATGAGCAGTTCTTC. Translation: CSARPRDEQFF.

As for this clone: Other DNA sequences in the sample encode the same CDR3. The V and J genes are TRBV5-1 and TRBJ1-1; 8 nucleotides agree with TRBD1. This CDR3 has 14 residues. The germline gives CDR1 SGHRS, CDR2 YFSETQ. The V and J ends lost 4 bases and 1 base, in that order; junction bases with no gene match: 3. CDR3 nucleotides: TGCGCCAGCAGCCCGGGGACAGGGAACACTGAAGCTTTCTTT. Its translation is CASSPGTGNTEAFF.

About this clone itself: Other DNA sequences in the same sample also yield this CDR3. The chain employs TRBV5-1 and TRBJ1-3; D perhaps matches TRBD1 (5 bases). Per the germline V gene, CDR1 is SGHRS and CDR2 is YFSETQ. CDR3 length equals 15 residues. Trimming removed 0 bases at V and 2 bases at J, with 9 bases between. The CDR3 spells CASSLAGGAGNTIYF. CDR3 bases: TGCGCCAGCAGCTTGGCCGGGGGGGCTGGAAACACCATATATTTT.

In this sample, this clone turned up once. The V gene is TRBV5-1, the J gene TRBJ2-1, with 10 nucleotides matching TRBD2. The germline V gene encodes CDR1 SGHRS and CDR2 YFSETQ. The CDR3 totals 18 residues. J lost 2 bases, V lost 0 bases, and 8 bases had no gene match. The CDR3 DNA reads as TGCGCCAGCAGCTTGGCTGTTAGCGGGGGGACAGCCTACAATGAGCAGTTCTTC. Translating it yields CASSLAVSGGTAYNEQFF.

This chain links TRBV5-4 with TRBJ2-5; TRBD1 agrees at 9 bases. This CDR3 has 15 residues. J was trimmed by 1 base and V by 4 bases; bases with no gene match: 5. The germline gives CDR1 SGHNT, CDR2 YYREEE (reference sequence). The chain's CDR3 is CASSVGQGLQETQYF. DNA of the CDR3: TGTGCCAGCAGCGTGGGACAGGGTCTCCAAGAGACCCAGTACTTC.

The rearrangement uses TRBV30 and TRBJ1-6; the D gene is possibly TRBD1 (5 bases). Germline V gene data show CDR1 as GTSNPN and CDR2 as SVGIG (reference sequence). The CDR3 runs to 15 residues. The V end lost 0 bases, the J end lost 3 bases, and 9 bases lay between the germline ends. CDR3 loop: CAWSVPQGYNSPLHF. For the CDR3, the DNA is TGTGCCTGGAGTGTACCTCAGGGCTATAATTCACCCCTCCACTTT.

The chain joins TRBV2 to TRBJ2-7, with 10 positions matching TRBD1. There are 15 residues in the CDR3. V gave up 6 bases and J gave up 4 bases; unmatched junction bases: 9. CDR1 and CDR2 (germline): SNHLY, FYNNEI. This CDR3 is CASSRRQGAAYEQYF. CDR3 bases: TGTGCCAGCAGCAGACGACAGGGGGCAGCATACGAGCAGTACTTC.

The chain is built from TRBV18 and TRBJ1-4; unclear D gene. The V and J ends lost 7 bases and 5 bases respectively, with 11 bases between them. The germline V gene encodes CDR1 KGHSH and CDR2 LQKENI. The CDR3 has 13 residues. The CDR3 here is CASWAGLNEKLFF. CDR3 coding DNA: TGTGCCAGCTGGGCGGGCCTAAATGAAAAACTGTTTTTT. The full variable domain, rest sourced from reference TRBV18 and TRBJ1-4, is NAGVMQNPRHLVRRRGQEARLRCSPMKGHSHVYWYRQLPEEGLKFMVYLQKENIIDESGMPKERFSAEFPKEGPSILRIQQVVRGDSAAYFCASWAGLNEKLFFGSGTQLSVL.

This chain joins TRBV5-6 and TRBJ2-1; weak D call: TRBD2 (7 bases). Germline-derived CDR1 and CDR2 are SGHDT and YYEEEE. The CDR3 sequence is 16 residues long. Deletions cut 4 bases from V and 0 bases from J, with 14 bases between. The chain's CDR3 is CASSGGAAVSYNEQFF. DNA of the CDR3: TGTGCCAGCAGCGGGGGGGCGGCGGTCTCCTACAATGAGCAGTTCTTC.

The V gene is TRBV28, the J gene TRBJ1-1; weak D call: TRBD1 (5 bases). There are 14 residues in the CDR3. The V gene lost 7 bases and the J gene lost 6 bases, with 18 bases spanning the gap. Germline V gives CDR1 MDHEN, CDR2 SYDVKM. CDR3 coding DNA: TGTGCCAGCATCGACTCATGGGGCGGCGCTGAAGCTTTCTTT. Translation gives CASIDSWGGAEAFF.

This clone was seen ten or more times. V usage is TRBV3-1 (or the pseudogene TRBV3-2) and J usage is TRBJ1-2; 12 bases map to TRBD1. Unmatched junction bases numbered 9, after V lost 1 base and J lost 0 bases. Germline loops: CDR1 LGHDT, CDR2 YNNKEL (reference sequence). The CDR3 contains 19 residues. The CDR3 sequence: CASSQGQGDRGRSNYGYTF. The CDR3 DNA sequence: TGTGCCAGCAGCCAAGGGCAAGGGGACAGGGGGCGTTCTAACTATGGCTACACCTTC.

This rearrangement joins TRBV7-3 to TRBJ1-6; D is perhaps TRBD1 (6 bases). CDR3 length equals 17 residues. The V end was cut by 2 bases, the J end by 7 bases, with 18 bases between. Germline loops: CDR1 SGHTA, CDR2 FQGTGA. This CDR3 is CASSLAGARTANSPLHF. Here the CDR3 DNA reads TGTGCCAGCAGCTTAGCAGGGGCGAGAACCGCCAATTCACCCCTCCACTTT.

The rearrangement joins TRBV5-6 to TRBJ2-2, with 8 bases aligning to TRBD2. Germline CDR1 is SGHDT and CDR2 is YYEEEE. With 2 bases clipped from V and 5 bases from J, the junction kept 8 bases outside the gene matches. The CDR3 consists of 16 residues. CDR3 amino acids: CASSFGAGAVTGELFF. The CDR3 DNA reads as TGTGCCAGCAGCTTTGGAGCGGGGGCTGTGACCGGGGAGCTGTTTTTT.

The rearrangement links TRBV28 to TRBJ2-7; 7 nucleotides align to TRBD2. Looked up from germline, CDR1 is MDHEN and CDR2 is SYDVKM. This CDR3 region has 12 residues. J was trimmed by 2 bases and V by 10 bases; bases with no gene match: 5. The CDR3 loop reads CATLAATYEQYF. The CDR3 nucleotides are TGTGCCACCCTAGCGGCCACCTACGAGCAGTACTTC.

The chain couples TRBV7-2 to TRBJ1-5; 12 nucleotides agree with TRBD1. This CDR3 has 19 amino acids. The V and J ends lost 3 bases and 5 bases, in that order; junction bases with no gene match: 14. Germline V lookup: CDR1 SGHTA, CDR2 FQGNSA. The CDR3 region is CASSFRDRGPQGLDQPQHF. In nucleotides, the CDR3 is TGTGCCAGCAGCTTCCGGGACAGGGGGCCCCAAGGGTTGGATCAGCCCCAGCATTTT.

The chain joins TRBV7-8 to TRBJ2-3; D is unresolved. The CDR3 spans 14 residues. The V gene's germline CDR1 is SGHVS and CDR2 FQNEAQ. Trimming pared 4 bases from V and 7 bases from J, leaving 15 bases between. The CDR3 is CASSSSGSANTQYF. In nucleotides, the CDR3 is TGTGCCAGCAGCTCTTCGGGTAGTGCGAATACGCAGTATTTT.

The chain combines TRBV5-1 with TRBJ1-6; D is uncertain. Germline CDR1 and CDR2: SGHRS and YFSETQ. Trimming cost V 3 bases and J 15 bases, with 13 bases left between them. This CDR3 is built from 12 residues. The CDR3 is CASSSEAEILHF. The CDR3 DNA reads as TGCGCCAGCAGCTCCGAGGCTGAGATCCTCCACTTT.

CDR3 sequence (DNA): TGTGCCAGCAGAGAACAGGGTGTTGTCCACTTT. Encoded protein: CASREQGVVHF. The genes are TRBV25-1 and TRBJ1-6; D possibly corresponds to TRBD1 (6 bases). Germline values: CDR1 MGHDK, CDR2 SYGVNS. Trimming pared 6 bases from V and 17 bases from J, leaving 14 bases between. CDR3 length: 11 residues.

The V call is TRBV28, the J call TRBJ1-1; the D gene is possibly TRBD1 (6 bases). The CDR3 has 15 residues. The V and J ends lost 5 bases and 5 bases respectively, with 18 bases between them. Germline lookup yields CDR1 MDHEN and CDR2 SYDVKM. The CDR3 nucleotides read TGTGCCAGCAGTACCCCTCCAGGGGCAAAGACTGAAGCTTTCTTT. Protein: CASSTPPGAKTEAFF.

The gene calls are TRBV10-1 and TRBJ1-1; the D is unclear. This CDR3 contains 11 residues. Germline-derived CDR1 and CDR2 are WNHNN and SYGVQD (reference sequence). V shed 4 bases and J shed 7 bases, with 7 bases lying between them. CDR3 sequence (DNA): TGCGCCAGCAGTGCGGGAGTTGAAGCTTTCTTT. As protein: CASSAGVEAFF.

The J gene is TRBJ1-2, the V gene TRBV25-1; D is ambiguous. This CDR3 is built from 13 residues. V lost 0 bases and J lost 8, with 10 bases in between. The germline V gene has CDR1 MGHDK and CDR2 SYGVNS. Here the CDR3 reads CASSEYNAGGYTF. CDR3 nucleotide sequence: TGTGCCAGCAGTGAATATAATGCCGGGGGCTACACCTTC.

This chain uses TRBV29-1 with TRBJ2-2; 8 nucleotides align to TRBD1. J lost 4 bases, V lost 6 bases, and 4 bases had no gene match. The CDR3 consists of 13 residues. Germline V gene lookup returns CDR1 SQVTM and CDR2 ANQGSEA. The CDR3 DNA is TGCAGCGTCGGACAGGGATCCACCGGGGAGCTGTTTTTT. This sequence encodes CSVGQGSTGELFF.

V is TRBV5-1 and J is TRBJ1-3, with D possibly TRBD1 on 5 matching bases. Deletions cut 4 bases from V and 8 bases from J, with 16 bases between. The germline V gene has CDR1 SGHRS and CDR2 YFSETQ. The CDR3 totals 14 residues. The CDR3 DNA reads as TGCGCCAGCAGCCTGACAGTTTCGGCGGACACCATATATTTT. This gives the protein CASSLTVSADTIYF.

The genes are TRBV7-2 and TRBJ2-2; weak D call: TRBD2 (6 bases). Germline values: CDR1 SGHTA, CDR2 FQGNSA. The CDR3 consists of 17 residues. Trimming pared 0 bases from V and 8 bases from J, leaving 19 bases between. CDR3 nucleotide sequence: TGTGCCAGCAGCTTAGCAATGGCGGGACCCCGGACTGGGGAGCTGTTTTTT. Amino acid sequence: CASSLAMAGPRTGELFF.